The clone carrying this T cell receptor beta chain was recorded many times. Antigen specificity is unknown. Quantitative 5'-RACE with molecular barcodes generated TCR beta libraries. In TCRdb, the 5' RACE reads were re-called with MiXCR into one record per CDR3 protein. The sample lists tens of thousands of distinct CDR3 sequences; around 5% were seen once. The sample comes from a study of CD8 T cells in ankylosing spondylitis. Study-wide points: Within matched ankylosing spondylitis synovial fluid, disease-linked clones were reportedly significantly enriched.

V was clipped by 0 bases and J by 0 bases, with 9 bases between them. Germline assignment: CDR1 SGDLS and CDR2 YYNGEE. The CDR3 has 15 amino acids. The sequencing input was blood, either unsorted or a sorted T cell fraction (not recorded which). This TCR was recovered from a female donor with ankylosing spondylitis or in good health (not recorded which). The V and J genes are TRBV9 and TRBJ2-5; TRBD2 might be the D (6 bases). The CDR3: CASSVGGVHQETQYF. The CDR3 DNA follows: TGTGCCAGCAGCGTAGGCGGGGTACACCAAGAGACCCAGTACTTC.